The 25 T cell receptor beta chains below all came from one sample that was sequenced in a study of T cell changes during pregnancy in multiple sclerosis. Clones were sequenced by immunoSEQ multiplex PCR, and TCRdb holds only the in-frame ones, with some missing. This table holds about 73,000 clones, 85% to 95% found once. The sample in question was peripheral blood, obtained in the third trimester of pregnancy. The receptors here all came from a female donor in good health, enrolled as a control in a pregnancy study.

The V call is TRBV7-9, the J call TRBJ1-1, with TRBD1 identical over 10 bases. J gave up 4 bases and V 8 bases, and 7 bases lay outside the gene matches. The germline V gene has CDR1 SEHNR and CDR2 FQNEAQ (reference sequence). The CDR3 runs to 14 residues. The CDR3 nucleotides read TGTGCCAGCGGAGGGACAGGGGATAGCACTGAAGCTTTCTTT. This translates into CASGGTGDSTEAFF.

The rearrangement uses TRBV18 and TRBJ1-4; 8 nucleotides align to TRBD1. Germline-derived CDR1 and CDR2 are KGHSH and LQKENI. Trimming took 5 bases from V and 8 from J; bases not matched to a gene: 10. The CDR3 covers 15 residues. CDR3 bases: TGTGCCAGCTCAGCGACAGGGGTCGGAAACGAAAAACTGTTTTTT. Translation: CASSATGVGNEKLFF.

J is TRBJ1-1 and V is TRBV14; TRBD1 matches at 9 bases. This CDR3 comprises 15 residues. The trim removed 3 bases at V and 5 bases at J, leaving 7 bases unmatched. Germline CDR1 is SGHDN and CDR2 is FVKESK. The CDR3 bases are TGTGCCAGCAGCCAGGAAGGACAGGGGTGGACTGAAGCTTTCTTT. Residues: CASSQEGQGWTEAFF. The whole variable domain, remainder taken from reference TRBV14 and TRBJ1-1, is EAGVTQFPSHSVIEKGQTVTLRCDPISGHDNLYWYRRVMGKEIKFLLHFVKESKQDESGMPNNRFLAERTGGTYSTLKVQPAELEDSGVYFCASSQEGQGWTEAFFGQGTRLTVV.

The rearrangement joins TRBV4-1 to TRBJ1-1; 7 positions agree with TRBD1. CDR1 is MGHRA, CDR2 YSYEKL, per germline. The CDR3 loop spans 17 amino acids. V shed 0 bases, J shed 0 bases, and the junction held 7 bases outside the gene matches. This CDR3 reads CASSQDWTGRMNTEAFF. The CDR3 region has the DNA TGCGCCAGCAGCCAAGATTGGACAGGACGAATGAACACTGAAGCTTTCTTT.

V gene TRBV28 combines with J gene TRBJ2-2; possible D gene TRBD2, 7 bases. The V and J ends lost 11 bases and 6 bases respectively, with 22 bases between them. Looked up from germline, CDR1 is MDHEN and CDR2 is SYDVKM. The CDR3 totals 15 residues. DNA of the CDR3: TGTGCCCACAACAGGGAGGGCTTTGAGGCCGGGGAGCTGTTTTTT. Translated: CAHNREGFEAGELFF.

CDR3 protein: CASSKRTGGFYEQYF. The CDR3 DNA sequence: TGTGCCAGCAGTAAACGGACAGGGGGTTTCTACGAGCAGTACTTC. V and J are TRBV28 and TRBJ2-7; 10 bases are shared with TRBD1. This CDR3 is built from 15 residues. Per germline, CDR1 MDHEN and CDR2 SYDVKM. Unmatched junction bases numbered 7, after V lost 5 bases and J lost 3 bases.

The V and J genes are TRBV10-2 and TRBJ2-7, with 7 bases matching TRBD2. Unmatched junction bases numbered 1, after V lost 3 bases and J lost 2 bases. CDR1 is WSHSY and CDR2 is SAAADI in the germline V gene. The CDR3 is 13 amino acids. Here the CDR3 DNA reads TGCGCCAGCAGTGATGCGGGAGCCTACGAGCAGTACTTC. As protein: CASSDAGAYEQYF.

This rearrangement joins TRBV11-3 to TRBJ1-1; 8 bases fit TRBD1. CDR1 and CDR2 (germline): SGHNT, YENEEA. The junction had 8 bases not matched to a gene; V was cut back by 2 bases and J by 3 bases. CDR3 size: 16 residues. This CDR3 is CASSLSAQGADTEAFF. The CDR3 nucleotides are TGTGCCAGCAGCTTATCCGCCCAGGGGGCGGACACTGAAGCTTTCTTT.

This chain joins TRBV30 and TRBJ1-1; D possibly corresponds to TRBD1 (6 bases). V shed 4 bases and J shed 12 bases, with 18 bases lying between them. Germline V gene sequence: CDR1 GTSNPN, CDR2 SVGIG (reference sequence). This CDR3 has 12 amino acids. CDR3 in amino acids: CAWTGGSSWPFF. CDR3 nucleotides: TGTGCCTGGACGGGGGGCTCTTCGTGGCCTTTCTTT.

The chain uses TRBV7-9 and TRBJ2-7; 12 bases line up with TRBD2. After removal of 5 bases from V and 7 bases from J, the junction contained 3 bases not matched to a gene. This CDR3 comprises 13 residues. Germline assignment: CDR1 SEHNR and CDR2 FQNEAQ (reference sequence). CDR3 DNA: TGTGCCAGCAGCCCTAGCGGGAGGGGAGAGCAGTACTTC. This codes for CASSPSGRGEQYF. Complete variable domain (other parts from reference TRBV7-9 and TRBJ2-7): DTGVSQNPRHKITKRGQNVTFRCDPISEHNRLYWYRQTLGQGPEFLTYFQNEAQLEKSRLLSDRFSAERPKGSFSTLEIQRTEQGDSAMYLCASSPSGRGEQYFGPGTRLTVT.

This chain's CDR3 is CASRGSGTGDTGELFF. The CDR3 region has the DNA TGTGCCAGCAGGGGTTCCGGGACAGGGGACACCGGGGAGCTGTTTTTT. This sequence joins TRBV2 and TRBJ2-2, with 10 bases identical to TRBD1. The CDR3 covers 16 residues. Germline lookup yields CDR1 SNHLY and CDR2 FYNNEI. The J segment lost 3 bases and the V segment lost 6 bases, leaving 7 bases of the junction unmatched.

CDR3 sequence: CASSGRGPDYEQYF. Here the CDR3 DNA reads TGTGCCAGTAGTGGTAGGGGGCCTGACTACGAGCAGTACTTC. This chain connects TRBV19 to TRBJ2-7; the match to TRBD1 covers 7 bases. The germline V gene has CDR1 LNHDA and CDR2 SQIVND (reference sequence). Trimming removed 5 bases from V and 3 bases from J; junction bases left unmatched: 7. This CDR3 comprises 14 residues.

V and J are TRBV5-4 and TRBJ2-5; 7 bases are shared with TRBD2. V lost 2 bases to trimming and J lost 2 bases; unmatched junction nucleotides: 9. The CDR3 consists of 16 residues. From germline, CDR1 is SGHNT and CDR2 YYREEE (reference sequence). The CDR3 protein is CASSLRGGGPQETQYF. CDR3 bases: TGTGCCAGCAGCTTAAGGGGCGGGGGACCTCAAGAGACCCAGTACTTC.

The gene calls are TRBV28 and TRBJ2-7; 10 bases line up with TRBD1. Germline V lookup: CDR1 MDHEN, CDR2 SYDVKM. V lost 3 bases to trimming and J lost 5 bases; unmatched junction nucleotides: 4. The CDR3 totals 14 residues. Here the CDR3 reads CASSFPGTGDEQYF. The CDR3 DNA is TGTGCCAGCAGTTTCCCCGGGACAGGGGACGAGCAGTACTTC.

This sequence joins TRBV27 and TRBJ2-5, with a weak D call TRBD2 (6 bases). The CDR3 is made up of 16 amino acids. Germline assignment: CDR1 MNHEY and CDR2 SMNVEV (reference sequence). Between the trimmed V and J ends, which lost 4 bases and 4 bases, there was a span of 19 bases. Here the CDR3 reads CASSSRTSTLGETQYF. The CDR3, as DNA: TGTGCCAGCAGTTCCCGAACTAGCACCCTCGGAGAGACCCAGTACTTC.

The chain employs TRBV27 and TRBJ1-2, with 7 bases fitting TRBD1. The CDR3 is made up of 13 amino acids. V shed 5 bases, J shed 6 bases, and the junction held 6 bases outside the gene matches. Germline V lookup: CDR1 MNHEY, CDR2 SMNVEV (reference sequence). CDR3 sequence reads: CASSTGQRHGYTF. The CDR3 DNA sequence: TGTGCCAGCAGTACGGGACAGCGCCATGGCTACACCTTC.

The chain links TRBV19 to TRBJ2-6; 7 bases align to TRBD1. V shed 5 bases, J shed 0 bases, and the junction held 7 bases outside the gene matches. The CDR3 has 17 residues. The germline V gene has CDR1 LNHDA and CDR2 SQIVND (reference sequence). The CDR3 sequence: CASSVGQDFSGANVLTF. DNA of the CDR3: TGTGCCAGTAGTGTTGGACAGGATTTCTCTGGGGCCAACGTCCTGACTTTC.

This sequence joins TRBV7-2 and TRBJ1-5, with TRBD1 as a possible D gene (5 bases). The CDR3 loop spans 13 amino acids. V lost 5 bases to trimming and J lost 4 bases, with 9 bases between them. The germline gives CDR1 SGHTA, CDR2 FQGNSA. Here the CDR3 reads CASSPDRNQPQHF. In DNA form, the CDR3 reads TGTGCCAGCAGCCCCGACAGAAATCAGCCCCAGCATTTT.

The chain links TRBV5-1 to TRBJ2-7; possibly TRBD2 for D (6 bases). The CDR3 consists of 14 residues. From germline, CDR1 is SGHRS and CDR2 YFSETQ. Trimming left V 7 bases short and J 6 bases short, with 20 bases between. In nucleotides, the CDR3 is TGCGCCAGCTATAGGGACGGGGGAACATCCGAGCAGTACTTC. This encodes CASYRDGGTSEQYF.

The chain couples TRBV4-1 to TRBJ2-3, with D maybe TRBD2 (6 bases). The CDR3 loop spans 16 amino acids. Germline assignment: CDR1 MGHRA and CDR2 YSYEKL. The V gene lost 1 base and the J gene lost 0 bases, with 11 bases spanning the gap. In nucleotides, the CDR3 is TGCGCCAGCAGCCAAGTGGTAGCGGCTAGCACAGATACGCAGTATTTT. As protein: CASSQVVAASTDTQYF.

This clone was counted a single time. J is TRBJ2-5 and V is TRBV7-8; perhaps TRBD1 as D (5 bases). The CDR3 runs to 12 residues. V dropped 5 bases and J dropped 4 bases, with 8 bases sitting between them. Germline V gene data show CDR1 as SGHVS and CDR2 as FQNEAQ. The CDR3 spells CASSGRGETQYF. For the CDR3, the DNA is TGTGCCAGCAGCGGTAGGGGAGAGACCCAGTACTTC. The full variable domain, with the rest looked up from reference TRBV7-8 and TRBJ2-5, is GAGVSQSPRYKVAKRGQDVALRCDPISGHVSLFWYQQALGQGPEFLTYFQNEAQLDKSGLPSDRFFAERPEGSVSTLKIQRTQQEDSAVYLCASSGRGETQYFGPGTRLLVL.

The chain links TRBV7-8 to TRBJ2-5, with D maybe TRBD1 (6 bases). This CDR3 is built from 17 residues. From germline, CDR1 is SGHVS and CDR2 FQNEAQ. V was trimmed by 2 bases and J by 2 bases, leaving 18 bases between them. The CDR3 coding sequence is TGTGCCAGCAGCTTAAGAGTGGGGGCCCTGGAGCAAGAGACCCAGTACTTC. This gives the protein CASSLRVGALEQETQYF.

The chain is built from TRBV12-5 and TRBJ1-6, with TRBD1 as a possible D gene (6 bases). The germline V gene encodes CDR1 LGHNT and CDR2 FRNRAP. The CDR3 runs to 17 residues. Trimming took off 0 bases at V and 3 bases at J, with 12 bases between the two ends. CDR3 loop: CASGLVSTGNYNSPLHF. In DNA form, the CDR3 reads TGTGCTAGTGGTTTGGTATCCACAGGGAACTATAATTCACCCCTCCACTTT.

This chain joins TRBV28 and TRBJ2-3; 11 bases line up with TRBD2. The CDR3 runs to 14 residues. CDR1 MDHEN and CDR2 SYDVKM come from the germline V gene. V was clipped by 10 bases and J by 4 bases; unmatched bases: 7. CDR3 bases: TGTGCCATAGCGGGAGGGCCCGGGTCAGATACGCAGTATTTT. Amino acids: CAIAGGPGSDTQYF.

The chain links TRBV7-2 to TRBJ2-3; 7 bases agree with TRBD1. V dropped 0 bases and J dropped 7; count of bases not matched to a gene: 7. The CDR3 contains 15 residues. Germline CDR1 SGHTA, CDR2 FQGNSA. The CDR3 reads CASSLAGQPANTQYF. The CDR3 DNA follows: TGTGCCAGCAGCTTAGCGGGACAGCCCGCAAATACGCAGTATTTT.